This T cell receptor (beta chain) came from a study of pediatric ulcerative colitis. As for this clone: Its antigen is as yet unknown.

Whole-study results and caveats: No controls had the two rectal clonotypes shared by ulcerative colitis patients. Blood-rectal clonal overlap within each person was significantly higher in ulcerative colitis patients than controls.

The CDR3 is 16 residues long. Germline CDR1 is KGHSH and CDR2 is LQKENI. Trimming removed 3 bases from V and 0 bases from J, with 14 bases in between. Produced via immunoSEQ multiplex PCR; TCRdb's table is partial and in-frame only. The sample lists fewer than 40,000 clones, around 82% occurring once. This receptor was identified in a boy between 10 and 17 years old with severe ulcerative colitis. The chain couples TRBV18 to TRBJ1-1; a weak D match, TRBD1 (5 bases). The specimen was blood. As DNA, the CDR3 is TGTGCCAGCTCACCCAGGGAGGCAACTCTGAACACTGAAGCTTTCTTT. Protein: CASSPREATLNTEAFF.